The 19 T cell receptor beta chains in this list originate from one sample, sequenced in a study of cytomegalovirus exposure and HLA in healthy donors. The method was immunoSEQ multiplex PCR; TCRdb's version includes in-frame clones alone and lacks a portion of them. The sample has about 200,000 clones; around 88% are singletons. Sequenced input: PBMCs. These receptors all come from a woman in her late teens or twenties in good health and CMV-seronegative.

The rearrangement uses TRBV5-1 and TRBJ2-4; the match to TRBD2 covers 10 bases. With 1 base clipped from V and 0 bases from J, the junction kept 13 bases outside the gene matches. Germline CDR1 and CDR2: SGHRS and YFSETQ. The CDR3 has 20 amino acids. This CDR3 reads CASSLTRTSGEKLAKNIQYF. The CDR3 nucleotides are TGCGCCAGCAGCTTGACGAGGACTAGCGGAGAAAAACTAGCCAAAAACATTCAGTACTTC.

The rearrangement links TRBV5-1 to TRBJ2-3, with 8 positions matching TRBD2. With 7 bases clipped from V and 2 bases from J, the junction kept 9 bases outside the gene matches. This CDR3 is built from 15 residues. Germline lookup yields CDR1 SGHRS and CDR2 YFSETQ. DNA of the CDR3: TGCGCCAGCTGTTGCGCGGGAGGACTCACAGATACGCAGTATTTT. Amino acid sequence: CASCCAGGLTDTQYF.

This chain uses TRBV30 with TRBJ1-4; 9 bases match TRBD1. Germline V lookup: CDR1 GTSNPN, CDR2 SVGIG (reference sequence). V was clipped by 2 bases and J by 8 bases; unmatched bases: 12. The CDR3 has 16 amino acids. The CDR3 spells CAWSWDRVRLGEKLFF. The CDR3 nucleotides are TGTGCCTGGAGTTGGGACAGGGTGCGACTTGGAGAAAAACTGTTTTTT.

V gene TRBV2 combines with J gene TRBJ1-2; weak D call: TRBD1 (5 bases). CDR1 and CDR2 (germline): SNHLY, FYNNEI. The V end lost 6 bases, the J end lost 4 bases, and 12 bases lay between the germline ends. This CDR3 spans 13 amino acids. CDR3 in amino acids: CASSGGLSYGYTF. CDR3 DNA: TGTGCCAGCAGCGGGGGACTGAGCTATGGCTACACCTTC. The full variable domain, its missing parts supplied by reference TRBV2 and TRBJ1-2, is EPEVTQTPSHQVTQMGQEVILRCVPISNHLYFYWYRQILGQKVEFLVSFYNNEISEKSEIFDDQFSVERPDGSNFTLKIRSTKLEDSAMYFCASSGGLSYGYTFGSGTRLTVV.

For the CDR3, the DNA is TGTGCCAGCAGGTACAGGGAGGATCAGCCCCAGCATTTT. This sequence encodes CASRYREDQPQHF. V usage is TRBV6-5 and J usage is TRBJ1-5, with a possible D match to TRBD1 (6 bases). Deletions cut 6 bases from V and 5 bases from J, with 11 bases between. CDR1 is MNHEY and CDR2 is SVGAGI in the germline V gene. The CDR3 sequence is 13 residues long.

V usage is TRBV4-3 and J usage is TRBJ2-1; D is unresolved. The V gene lost 0 bases and the J gene lost 5 bases, with 11 bases spanning the gap. CDR1 LGHNA and CDR2 YSLEER come from the germline V gene. The CDR3 is made up of 15 amino acids. CDR3 DNA sequence: TGCGCCAGCAGCCAAGATTCTGTACTAAACAATGAGCAGTTCTTC. Its translation: CASSQDSVLNNEQFF.

In its sample, this clone was seen once. Here the CDR3 DNA reads TGCGCCAGCAGTGAGTCAGAAGCTAGCGCGTCCTACGAGCAGTACTTC. Translation: CASSESEASASYEQYF. V gene TRBV10-1 combines with J gene TRBJ2-7; maybe TRBD2 (6 bases). This CDR3 region has 16 residues. V was cut by 0 bases and J by 1 base, with 13 bases left in between. Germline V CDR1 and CDR2: WNHNN, SYGVQD (reference sequence).

The chain couples TRBV5-1 to TRBJ2-1, with TRBD2 identical over 7 bases. Germline CDR1 is SGHRS and CDR2 is YFSETQ. After removal of 5 bases from V and 2 bases from J, the junction contained 7 bases not matched to a gene. This CDR3 is built from 15 residues. The CDR3 nucleotides are TGCGCCAGCAGGCGAACTAGCGAGGCCTACAATGAGCAGTTCTTC. Protein product: CASRRTSEAYNEQFF. Drawing the rest from reference TRBV5-1 and TRBJ2-1, the complete variable domain is KAGVTQTPRYLIKTRGQQVTLSCSPISGHRSVSWYQQTPGQGLQFLFEYFSETQRNKGNFPGRFSGRQFSNSRSEMNVSTLELGDSALYLCASRRTSEAYNEQFFGPGTRLTVL.

The chain recombines TRBV5-6 with TRBJ1-2, with 7 bases matching TRBD1. The V and J ends lost 3 bases and 4 bases, in that order; junction bases with no gene match: 6. This CDR3 is 14 amino acids long. Germline V gives CDR1 SGHDT, CDR2 YYEEEE. The CDR3 sequence is CASSSPGQSYGYTF. The CDR3, as DNA: TGTGCCAGCAGCTCCCCGGGACAGTCCTATGGCTACACCTTC.

The rearrangement links TRBV11-1 to TRBJ2-5; perhaps TRBD2 as D (6 bases). Per germline, CDR1 SGHAT and CDR2 FQDESV (reference sequence). The germline V and J ends were trimmed by 4 bases and 5 bases, with 8 bases remaining between them. CDR3 length: 12 amino acids. The CDR3 here is CASSYRGETQYF. DNA for the CDR3: TGTGCCAGCAGCTACCGGGGGGAGACCCAGTACTTC. Combining the CDR3 with reference TRBV11-1 and TRBJ2-5 gives the whole variable domain EAEVAQSPRYKITEKSQAVAFWCDPISGHATLYWYRQILGQGPELLVQFQDESVVDDSQLPKDRFSAERLKGVDSTLKIQPAELGDSAMYLCASSYRGETQYFGPGTRLLVL.

This chain uses TRBV4-1 with TRBJ1-2, with D possibly matching TRBD1 (5 bases). V was shortened by 0 bases and J by 4 bases, with 12 bases between the two germline ends. The CDR3 is made up of 15 amino acids. The germline CDR1 and CDR2 sequences are MGHRA and YSYEKL. CDR3 coding DNA: TGCGCCAGCAGCCAAGAATCTACAGGTACCTATGGCTACACCTTC. This translates into CASSQESTGTYGYTF.

This chain joins TRBV4-3 and TRBJ2-5, with TRBD2 matching over 9 bases. Germline-derived CDR1 and CDR2 are LGHNA and YSLEER. Unmatched junction bases numbered 6, after V lost 0 bases and J lost 4 bases. This CDR3 has 16 residues. CDR3 sequence (DNA): TGCGCCAGCAGCCAAGACGCGGGAGGGCCGGGAGAGACCCAGTACTTC. As protein: CASSQDAGGPGETQYF.

Here the CDR3 DNA reads TGTGCCAGCAGCTCGGGACTAGCGGGAGACATGGGCAATGAGCAGTTCTTC. Protein sequence: CASSSGLAGDMGNEQFF. The chain joins TRBV5-4 to TRBJ2-1; 14 nucleotides align to TRBD2. Germline V gene data show CDR1 as SGHNT and CDR2 as YYREEE (reference sequence). This CDR3 region has 17 residues. Unmatched junction bases numbered 8, after V lost 3 bases and J lost 6 bases.

This chain uses TRBV11-2 with TRBJ2-7; D not resolved. V was clipped by 1 base and J by 4 bases, with 5 bases between them. CDR1 and CDR2 (germline): SGHAT, FQNNGV. CDR3 size: 12 residues. CDR3 sequence reads: CASSLAGYEQYF. The CDR3 DNA is TGTGCCAGCAGCTTAGCGGGTTACGAGCAGTACTTC.

The table lists this clone with a count of one. The chain couples TRBV28 to TRBJ2-6; D is perhaps TRBD1 (5 bases). Germline CDR1 MDHEN, CDR2 SYDVKM. The CDR3 extends over 15 amino acids. V lost 5 bases to trimming and J lost 1 base, with 9 bases between them. As DNA, the CDR3 is TGTGCCAGCAGTACCCCAGGGTCTGGGGCCAACGTCCTGACTTTC. This translates into CASSTPGSGANVLTF.

This chain connects TRBV7-2 to TRBJ1-4; TRBD1 might be the D (5 bases). Trimming shortened V by 1 base and J by 8 bases, and 11 bases separated the two germline ends. Per the germline V gene, CDR1 is SGHTA and CDR2 is FQGNSA. This CDR3 comprises 14 residues. CDR3 nucleotide sequence: TGTGCCAGCAGCTTAGTGGCAGGGTGGGAAAAACTGTTTTTT. Translation gives CASSLVAGWEKLFF.

The CDR3: CASSESGNTYEQYF. In DNA, the CDR3 is TGTGCCAGCAGCGAATCGGGGAATACCTACGAGCAGTACTTC. V gene TRBV9 combines with J gene TRBJ2-7, with D tentatively TRBD2 (5 bases). Germline CDR1 SGDLS, CDR2 YYNGEE. The CDR3 is 14 amino acids. V lost 3 bases to trimming and J lost 2 bases, with 12 bases between them.

The chain couples TRBV5-6 to TRBJ2-1; 9 nucleotides match TRBD2. The length of the CDR3 is 16 residues. Trimming removed 0 bases from V and 2 bases from J; junction bases left unmatched: 3. Germline values: CDR1 SGHDT, CDR2 YYEEEE. The CDR3 region is CASSLVSSGTYNEQFF. The CDR3 bases are TGTGCCAGCAGCTTGGTGTCTAGCGGGACCTACAATGAGCAGTTCTTC.

This rearrangement joins TRBV19 to TRBJ1-1; TRBD1 is a possible D gene (5 bases). From germline, CDR1 is LNHDA and CDR2 SQIVND (reference sequence). Trimming removed 4 bases at V and 3 bases at J, with 6 bases between. The CDR3 is 12 amino acids. The CDR3 loop reads CASSKGDTEAFF. DNA of the CDR3: TGTGCCAGTAGTAAAGGGGACACTGAAGCTTTCTTT.